Below, 17 T cell receptor beta chains from the same sample are listed, as sequenced in a study of blood T cell repertoires in COVID-19. Clones were sequenced by immunoSEQ multiplex PCR, and TCRdb holds only the in-frame ones, with some missing. The sample lists more than 200,000 clones, around nine tenths seen once, with around 3.3% in the top ten. Sequenced material: peripheral blood. The receptors were sampled from a man between 18 and 35 years old with active or convalescent COVID-19.

The CDR3 DNA sequence: TGTGCCAGCAGTTTAGGAGGGAGAGCGGGCAATGAGCAGTTCTTC. This encodes CASSLGGRAGNEQFF. The chain has TRBV28 and TRBJ2-1; tentative D call: TRBD2 (6 bases). CDR3 length: 15 amino acids. The germline V and J ends were trimmed by 2 bases and 6 bases, with 14 bases remaining between them. Germline assignment: CDR1 MDHEN and CDR2 SYDVKM.

V gene TRBV7-8 combines with J gene TRBJ2-7, with D possibly being TRBD1 (6 bases). CDR1 and CDR2 (germline): SGHVS, FQNEAQ. The length of the CDR3 is 15 residues. V dropped 0 bases and J dropped 2 bases, with 11 bases sitting between them. The CDR3 nucleotides are TGTGCCAGCAGCTTAGCGACAGGCCCAACCTACGAGCAGTACTTC. This codes for CASSLATGPTYEQYF.

The rearrangement joins TRBV19 to TRBJ2-1; 7 bases are a match to TRBD2. The germline V gene encodes CDR1 LNHDA and CDR2 SQIVND (reference sequence). The CDR3 totals 16 residues. V lost 1 base and J lost 7; bases outside the gene matches: 10. CDR3 loop: CASSIVLLAARNEQFF. In DNA form, the CDR3 reads TGTGCCAGTAGTATAGTTCTGCTAGCGGCAAGAAATGAGCAGTTCTTC. Full variable domain (remainder filled in from reference TRBV19 and TRBJ2-1): DGGITQSPKYLFRKEGQNVTLSCEQNLNHDAMYWYRQDPGQGLRLIYYSQIVNDFQKGDIAEGYSVSREKKESFPLTVTSAQKNPTAFYLCASSIVLLAARNEQFFGPGTRLTVL.

The chain is built from TRBV6-5 and TRBJ1-4; 9 bases align to TRBD1. The length of the CDR3 is 15 residues. The ends lost 6 bases at V and 13 bases at J; junction bases unmatched: 15. The V gene's germline CDR1 is MNHEY and CDR2 SVGAGI. The DNA of the CDR3 is TGTGCCAGCAGGAGAGGGGAACAGGGGGCTTGGGCACTGTTTTTT. Translation: CASRRGEQGAWALFF.

The V call is TRBV19, the J call TRBJ1-2, with D perhaps matching TRBD1 (5 bases). The germline CDR1 and CDR2 sequences are LNHDA and SQIVND (reference sequence). Trimming took 7 bases from V and 0 from J, leaving 18 bases between them. CDR3 length: 16 amino acids. CDR3 nucleotides: TGTGCCAGTACCCTGGCGTGGACGACAGCTAACTATGGCTACACCTTC. The encoded protein is CASTLAWTTANYGYTF.

This chain joins TRBV10-2 and TRBJ2-1, with 11 bases lining up with TRBD1. The V and J ends lost 6 bases and 5 bases, in that order; junction bases with no gene match: 3. The CDR3 spans 14 residues. The germline V gene encodes CDR1 WSHSY and CDR2 SAAADI. For the CDR3, the DNA is TGCGCCAGCAGCGGGACAGGGGGTAACAATGAGCAGTTCTTC. The encoded protein is CASSGTGGNNEQFF.

The chain carries TRBV18 and TRBJ2-7, with D tentatively TRBD1 (6 bases). This CDR3 comprises 15 residues. Germline values: CDR1 KGHSH, CDR2 LQKENI. V shed 3 bases and J shed 0 bases, with 12 bases lying between them. The CDR3 sequence: CASSPTGTSSYEQYF. In DNA form, the CDR3 reads TGTGCCAGCTCACCGACAGGAACGAGCTCCTACGAGCAGTACTTC.

The chain is built from TRBV6-2 or TRBV6-3 and TRBJ1-1, with 10 bases fitting TRBD1. CDR1 and CDR2 (germline): MNHEY, SVGEGT. With V trimmed by 2 bases and J by 4 bases, 4 bases remained unmatched. This CDR3 is built from 15 residues. The chain's CDR3 is CASSYPGTGATEAFF. CDR3 DNA: TGTGCCAGCAGTTACCCCGGGACAGGGGCCACTGAAGCTTTCTTT.

The V call is TRBV30, the J call TRBJ2-7; 7 bases fit TRBD2. This CDR3 spans 15 amino acids. Germline CDR1 GTSNPN, CDR2 SVGIG (reference sequence). With 5 bases clipped from V and 0 bases from J, the junction kept 10 bases outside the gene matches. In DNA form, the CDR3 reads TGTGCCTGGGTAAGATCTAGCGGCAACTCCTACGAGCAGTACTTC. Protein: CAWVRSSGNSYEQYF.

The V and J genes are TRBV15 and TRBJ2-3; TRBD2 agrees at 9 bases. The CDR3 runs to 18 residues. Germline-derived CDR1 and CDR2 are LNHNV and YYDKDF (reference sequence). Trimming cost V 3 bases and J 6 bases; bases outside gene matches: 16. DNA for the CDR3: TGTGCCACCAGCAGCTCCCTAGGCGGGAGGGCCACTGGGGATACGCAGTATTTT. Translating gives CATSSSLGGRATGDTQYF.

The chain has TRBV10-1 and TRBJ2-1; TRBD1 aligns across 10 bases. The ends lost 8 bases at V and 5 bases at J; junction bases unmatched: 9. Germline V gene lookup returns CDR1 WNHNN and CDR2 SYGVQD (reference sequence). The CDR3 covers 15 residues. CDR3 in DNA: TGCGCCAGCTCGGGTGGGACAGGGGTGGACAATGAGCAGTTCTTC. Amino acid sequence: CASSGGTGVDNEQFF.

This clone has only a few counts. The rearrangement uses TRBV5-5 and TRBJ2-1; 8 nucleotides agree with TRBD1. Germline V CDR1 and CDR2: SGHKS, YYEKEE (reference sequence). J was trimmed by 6 bases and V by 1 base; bases with no gene match: 3. The CDR3 covers 14 residues. The CDR3 nucleotides read TGTGCCAGCAGCTTGTGGCAGGGGGCCAATGAGCAGTTCTTC. Translation gives CASSLWQGANEQFF.

The chain joins TRBV28 to TRBJ2-1, with D maybe TRBD2 (6 bases). The CDR3 consists of 15 residues. CDR1 is MDHEN, CDR2 SYDVKM, per germline. Trimming stripped 5 bases from V and 4 bases from J, with 15 bases between. The CDR3 bases are TGTGCCAGCAGTAACCGCCCCGGGACTTACAATGAGCAGTTCTTC. Its translation is CASSNRPGTYNEQFF.

The V gene is TRBV6-2 or TRBV6-3, the J gene TRBJ1-2, with D unresolved. CDR1 and CDR2 (germline): MNHEY, SVGEGT. The V end lost 6 bases, the J end lost 4 bases, and 12 bases lay between the germline ends. The CDR3 length is 13 residues. CDR3 amino acids: CASSSRVPYGYTF. In DNA form, the CDR3 reads TGTGCCAGCAGCTCCCGAGTCCCCTATGGCTACACCTTC.

This chain connects TRBV13 to TRBJ2-7; 7 bases map to TRBD1. The germline V gene encodes CDR1 PRHDT and CDR2 FYEKMQ (reference sequence). J was trimmed by 1 base and V by 4 bases; bases with no gene match: 7. The CDR3 covers 15 residues. CDR3 region: CASSSDRTGSYEQYF. In DNA form, the CDR3 reads TGTGCCAGCAGCTCGGACAGGACGGGATCCTACGAGCAGTACTTC.

This clone was counted many times. The V call is TRBV5-1, the J call TRBJ1-2; D is possibly TRBD1 (5 bases). The CDR3 has 13 amino acids. Trimming removed 6 bases from V and 4 bases from J, with 13 bases in between. Germline assignment: CDR1 SGHRS and CDR2 YFSETQ. The CDR3 protein is CASTLEGRYGYTF. CDR3 nucleotide sequence: TGCGCCAGCACCCTGGAGGGGCGCTATGGCTACACCTTC.

This sequence joins TRBV7-3 and TRBJ2-1, with TRBD2 as a possible D gene (6 bases). Looked up from germline, CDR1 is SGHTA and CDR2 is FQGTGA. This CDR3 has 15 amino acids. Trimming pared 5 bases from V and 9 bases from J, leaving 20 bases between. The CDR3 DNA reads TGTGCCAGCAGCCTAAGGCGGGCAGCGGGCGTTGAGCAGTTCTTC. Protein sequence: CASSLRRAAGVEQFF. Supplemented by reference TRBV7-3 and TRBJ2-1, the full variable domain reads GAGVSQTPSNKVTEKGKYVELRCDPISGHTALYWYRQSLGQGPEFLIYFQGTGAADDSGLPNDRFFAVRPEGSVSTLKIQRTERGDSAVYLCASSLRRAAGVEQFFGPGTRLTVL.